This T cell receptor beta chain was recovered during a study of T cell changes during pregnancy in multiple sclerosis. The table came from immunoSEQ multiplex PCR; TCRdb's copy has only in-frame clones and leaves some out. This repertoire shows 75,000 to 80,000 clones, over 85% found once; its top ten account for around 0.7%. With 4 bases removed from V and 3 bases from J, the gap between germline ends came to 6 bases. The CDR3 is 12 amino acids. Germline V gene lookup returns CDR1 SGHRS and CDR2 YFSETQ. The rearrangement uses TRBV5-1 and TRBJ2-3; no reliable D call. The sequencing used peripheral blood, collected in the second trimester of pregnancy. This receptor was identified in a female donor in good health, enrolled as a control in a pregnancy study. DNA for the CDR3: TGCGCCAGCAGCCGAGCTACAGATACGCAGTATTTT. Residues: CASSRATDTQYF.